Each of the 23 T cell receptor beta chains below was sequenced from the same sample in a study of Graves' ophthalmopathy and Graves' hyperthyroidism. Scientists amplified the TCR beta CDR3 regions from RNA transcripts. In the first round, RT-PCR was carried out with HTBI primers, and a multiplex PCR formed the second round. TCRdb itself ran the multiplex PCR reads through MiXCR, one entry per CDR3 protein. In the table there are about 550,000 distinct CDR3 sequences, about two fifths of which are singletons. The sample was peripheral blood or thyroid tissue (not recorded which). The receptors here all came from an adult man with Graves' hyperthyroidism.

The genes are TRBV28 and TRBJ1-6, with 8 positions matching TRBD1. Germline V gene lookup returns CDR1 MDHEN and CDR2 SYDVKM. Trimming took 7 bases from V and 6 from J; bases not matched to a gene: 5. The length of the CDR3 is 14 residues. CDR3 residues: CASNGQGPNSPLHF. For the CDR3, the DNA is TGTGCCAGCAACGGACAGGGCCCTAATTCACCCCTCCACTTT.

This chain joins TRBV13 and TRBJ2-5; possibly TRBD1 or TRBD2 for D (6 bases each). The CDR3 is 15 residues long. Germline values: CDR1 PRHDT, CDR2 FYEKMQ (reference sequence). Deletions cut 1 base from V and 5 bases from J, with 14 bases between. CDR3 protein: CASSLVATGGETQYF. CDR3 coding DNA: TGTGCCAGCAGCTTAGTGGCGACAGGAGGGGAGACCCAGTACTTC.

This clonotype was seen ten or more times. The chain couples TRBV9 to TRBJ1-2; D possibly corresponds to TRBD1 (5 bases). Trimming stripped 0 bases from V and 4 bases from J, with 16 bases between. Germline assignment: CDR1 SGDLS and CDR2 YYNGEE. The CDR3 covers 16 residues. For the CDR3, the DNA is TGTGCCAGCAGCGTAGACTCAGGCGGGACCAGCTATGGCTACACCTTC. This gives the protein CASSVDSGGTSYGYTF.

In this sample, this clonotype turned up many times. V is TRBV19 and J is TRBJ1-2, with TRBD1 matching over 10 bases. This CDR3 region has 12 residues. The V segment lost 7 bases and the J segment 7 bases; nucleotides outside the gene matches: 3. Germline V lookup: CDR1 LNHDA, CDR2 SQIVND (reference sequence). As DNA, the CDR3 is TGTGCCAGTACGGACAGGGGGTTTGGCTACACCTTC. Translating it yields CASTDRGFGYTF.

This clonotype was counted ten times or more. The V and J genes are TRBV14 and TRBJ2-2; 9 bases line up with TRBD1. The V gene's germline CDR1 is SGHDN and CDR2 FVKESK. CDR3 length: 16 amino acids. V lost 2 bases and J lost 2; bases outside the gene matches: 3. DNA of the CDR3: TGTGCCAGCAGCCAAACAGGGGGCCTTAACACCGGGGAGCTGTTTTTT. Residues: CASSQTGGLNTGELFF.

This clonotype was recorded only once. The V gene is TRBV10-3, the J gene TRBJ2-7; possibly TRBD2 for D (5 bases). CDR3 length: 13 residues. Between the trimmed V and J ends, which lost 7 bases and 0 bases, there was a span of 10 bases. Germline assignment: CDR1 ENHRY and CDR2 SYGVKD. The CDR3 is CAIMEVYSYEQYF. The CDR3 DNA is TGTGCCATCATGGAGGTCTACTCCTACGAGCAGTACTTC.

Concerning this clonotype: This may arise from a read error, as a much more abundant clone is one base away. The chain employs TRBV11-2 and TRBJ2-7; TRBD1 agrees at 7 bases. The CDR3 is 15 amino acids. Germline CDR1 SGHAT, CDR2 FQNNGV. The CDR3: CTSSLDLGTVYEQYF. The CDR3 DNA reads TGTACCAGCAGCTTAGATCTAGGGACAGTCTACGAGCAGTACTTC. The whole variable domain, filled in from reference TRBV11-2 and TRBJ2-7, reads EAGVAQSPRYKIIEKRQSVAFWCNPISGHATLYWYQQILGQGPKLLIQFQNNGVVDDSQLPKDRFSAERLKGVDSTLKIQPAKLEDSAVYLCTSSLDLGTVYEQYFGPGTRLTVT.

The chain joins TRBV2 to TRBJ2-7, with 14 bases fitting TRBD2. The CDR3 length is 18 residues. With V trimmed by 5 bases and J by 2 bases, 11 bases remained unmatched. Germline loops: CDR1 SNHLY, CDR2 FYNNEI. Written as DNA, the CDR3 is TGTGCCAGCAGTCCCAGCTTGGGGACTAGCGGGGGCGCCTACGAGCAGTACTTC. Translation: CASSPSLGTSGGAYEQYF. The full variable domain, completed using reference TRBV2 and TRBJ2-7, is EPEVTQTPSHQVTQMGQEVILRCVPISNHLYFYWYRQILGQKVEFLVSFYNNEISEKSEIFDDQFSVERPDGSNFTLKIRSTKLEDSAMYFCASSPSLGTSGGAYEQYFGPGTRLTVT.

The table lists this clonotype with many counts. The rearrangement uses TRBV7-2 and TRBJ1-1; D gene uncertain. Germline CDR1 SGHTA, CDR2 FQGNSA. V lost 3 bases to trimming and J lost 6 bases, with 20 bases between them. The CDR3 contains 16 residues. CDR3 nucleotides: TGTGCCAGCAGCTTCTTTGGTAGACTCCGAGGGCCTGAAGCTTTCTTT. Translation gives CASSFFGRLRGPEAFF.

This clonotype was counted ten times or more. The chain carries TRBV12-3 or TRBV12-4 and TRBJ2-5; 7 bases agree with TRBD1. The CDR3 is 18 residues long. With V trimmed by 6 bases and J by 5 bases, 21 bases remained unmatched. Here the CDR3 reads CASSRPVGDRLHLETQYF. The CDR3 DNA reads TGTGCCAGCAGCCGACCTGTAGGGGACAGACTCCACCTCGAGACCCAGTACTTC.

This clonotype was seen many times. The rearrangement uses TRBV29-1 and TRBJ1-5; possible D gene TRBD1, 5 bases. Looked up from germline, CDR1 is SQVTM and CDR2 is ANQGSEA. The CDR3 runs 13 residues. The germline V and J ends were trimmed by 4 bases and 1 base, with 8 bases remaining between them. The CDR3 loop is CSVAGSSNQPQHF. DNA of the CDR3: TGCAGCGTTGCAGGGTCAAGCAATCAGCCCCAGCATTTT. Supplemented by reference TRBV29-1 and TRBJ1-5, the full variable domain reads SAVISQKPSRDICQRGTSLTIQCQVDSQVTMMFWYRQQPGQSLTLIATANQGSEATYESGFVIDKFPISRPNLTFSTLTVSNMSPEDSSIYLCSVAGSSNQPQHFGDGTRLSIL.

V and J are TRBV7-2 and TRBJ2-5; TRBD2 matches 7 bases. Germline V gene data show CDR1 as SGHTA and CDR2 as FQGNSA. The CDR3 sequence is 14 residues long. J lost 3 bases, V lost 3 bases, and 4 bases had no gene match. CDR3 residues: CASSFPAGKETQYF. DNA of the CDR3: TGTGCCAGCAGCTTTCCAGCGGGGAAAGAGACCCAGTACTTC.

The sample holds a few counts of this clonotype. This chain links TRBV20-1 with TRBJ2-7; either TRBD1 or TRBD2 may supply D (5 bases each). Trimming pared 2 bases from V and 4 bases from J, leaving 18 bases between. The CDR3 sequence is 15 residues long. CDR1 and CDR2 (germline): DFQATT, SNEGSKA (reference sequence). The CDR3 sequence: CSARTDGTAPYEQYF. In DNA form, the CDR3 reads TGCAGTGCTAGAACCGACGGGACGGCTCCTTACGAGCAGTACTTC.

This clonotype was found a few times. The junction differs from germline at one of its ends, possibly a read error. This chain's CDR3 is CASSLDRGSNTQYF. CDR3 nucleotides: TGTGCTAGCAGCTTAGATCGGGGCTCGAATACGCAGTATTTT. The genes are TRBV7-7 and TRBJ2-3; D is possibly TRBD1 or TRBD2 (5 bases each). The CDR3 has 14 amino acids. Germline values: CDR1 SSHAT, CDR2 FNYEAQ (reference sequence).

This clonotype was detected once. The chain uses TRBV7-9 and TRBJ1-2, with 8 bases fitting TRBD1. V lost 5 bases to trimming and J lost 5 bases; unmatched junction nucleotides: 19. This CDR3 comprises 18 residues. Germline CDR1 is SEHNR and CDR2 is FQNEAQ (reference sequence). CDR3 bases: TGTGCCAGCAGCGTTGAAGGGGGGGATTGGACAGGGCCATATGGCTACACCTTC. Translated: CASSVEGGDWTGPYGYTF. Filled out from reference TRBV7-9 and TRBJ1-2, the complete variable domain reads DTGVSQNPRHKITKRGQNVTFRCDPISEHNRLYWYRQTLGQGPEFLTYFQNEAQLEKSRLLSDRFSAERPKGSFSTLEIQRTEQGDSAMYLCASSVEGGDWTGPYGYTFGSGTRLTVV.

A remark on this clonotype: The junction and the germline gene differ at one end; a read error may be behind it. Here the CDR3 reads CATSGDRGIGNTVYF. CDR3 coding DNA: TGTGCCACCAGCGGCGACAGGGGCATCGGGAACACCGTATATTTT. The rearrangement uses TRBV15 and TRBJ1-3, with 8 bases lining up with TRBD1. This CDR3 is 15 amino acids long. The V gene's germline CDR1 is LNHNV and CDR2 YYDKDF (reference sequence).

This clonotype was recorded at least ten times. The chain combines TRBV5-8 with TRBJ1-2; 9 bases align to TRBD1. V dropped 0 bases and J dropped 7; count of bases not matched to a gene: 10. CDR1 is SGHTS, CDR2 YDEGEE, per germline. The CDR3 totals 16 residues. The CDR3 protein is CASSLGRTGDLGGYTF. CDR3 nucleotide sequence: TGTGCCAGCAGCTTGGGCAGGACAGGGGATCTCGGTGGCTACACCTTC.

This clonotype has ten or more counts. This chain joins TRBV14 and TRBJ1-4; D gene unclear. Germline assignment: CDR1 SGHDN and CDR2 FVKESK. CDR3 length: 16 residues. V was trimmed by 4 bases and J by 8 bases, leaving 20 bases between them. The CDR3: CASSPTLGRVEEKLFF. CDR3 nucleotides: TGTGCCAGCAGCCCGACCTTGGGTAGGGTGGAAGAAAAACTGTTTTTT.

This clonotype was seen repeatedly, ten times or more. V is TRBV6-5 and J is TRBJ2-7, with a weak D call TRBD1 (5 bases). The length of the CDR3 is 13 residues. Trimming removed 0 bases from V and 3 bases from J, with 6 bases in between. Germline values: CDR1 MNHEY, CDR2 SVGAGI. The CDR3 nucleotides are TGTGCCAGCAGTTACTCGGACAACTACGAGCAGTACTTC. Translated, it gives CASSYSDNYEQYF.

This chain connects TRBV29-1 to TRBJ2-3; the D call may be TRBD1 or TRBD2 (5 bases each). The CDR3 totals 17 residues. Trimming pared 3 bases from V and 2 bases from J, leaving 21 bases between. Germline CDR1 reads SQVTM; CDR2 reads ANQGSEA. The chain's CDR3 is CSVESRRGVLYTDTQYF. The DNA of the CDR3 is TGCAGCGTTGAGAGTCGGCGAGGGGTACTTTACACAGATACGCAGTATTTT.

Many counts were recorded for this clonotype. The J gene is TRBJ2-5, the V gene TRBV5-8; D unresolved. This CDR3 has 13 residues. Germline CDR1 SGHTS, CDR2 YDEGEE. V lost 4 bases and J 1 base, leaving 8 bases between the germline ends. DNA of the CDR3: TGTGCCAGCAGCGTTGCGAGCCAAGAGACCCAGTACTTC. Translation gives CASSVASQETQYF.

For this clonotype: It may be a read error: a sequence one base away is much more abundant. This chain uses TRBV10-3 with TRBJ1-6; 8 bases match TRBD1. Germline lookup yields CDR1 ENHRY and CDR2 SYGVKD. V lost 4 bases, J lost 6 bases, and 11 bases stayed unmatched. CDR3 length equals 17 residues. The DNA of the CDR3 is TGTGCCATCAGTGGCCCGCCAGGACAGGGAAGTAATTCACCCCTCCACTTT. This encodes CAISGPPGQGSNSPLHF.

The genes are TRBV5-1 and TRBJ1-2; 7 bases fit TRBD1. V was pared by 7 bases and J by 3 bases, with 9 bases of the junction left unmatched. Germline V gene lookup returns CDR1 SGHRS and CDR2 YFSETQ. This CDR3 contains 14 residues. The DNA for the CDR3 is TGCGCCAGCCACCCCGGACAGGTTGACTATGGCTACACCTTC. Translation: CASHPGQVDYGYTF.